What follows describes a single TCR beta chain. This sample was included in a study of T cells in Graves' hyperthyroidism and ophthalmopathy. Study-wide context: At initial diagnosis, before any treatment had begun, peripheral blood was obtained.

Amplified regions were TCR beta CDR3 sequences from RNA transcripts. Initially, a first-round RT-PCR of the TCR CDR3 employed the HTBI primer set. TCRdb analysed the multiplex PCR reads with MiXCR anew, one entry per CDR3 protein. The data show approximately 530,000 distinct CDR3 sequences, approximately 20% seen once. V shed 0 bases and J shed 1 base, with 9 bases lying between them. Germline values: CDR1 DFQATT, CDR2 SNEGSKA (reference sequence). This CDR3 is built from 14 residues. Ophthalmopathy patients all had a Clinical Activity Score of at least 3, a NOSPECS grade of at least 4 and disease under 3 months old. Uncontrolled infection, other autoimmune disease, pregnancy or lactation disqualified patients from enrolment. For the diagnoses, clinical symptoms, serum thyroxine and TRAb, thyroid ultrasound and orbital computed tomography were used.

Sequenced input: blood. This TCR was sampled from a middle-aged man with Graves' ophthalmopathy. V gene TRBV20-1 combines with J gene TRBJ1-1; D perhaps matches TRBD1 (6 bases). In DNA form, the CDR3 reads TGCAGTGCTAGAGATGGGGGACAGAACACTGAAGCTTTCTTT. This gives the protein CSARDGGQNTEAFF.